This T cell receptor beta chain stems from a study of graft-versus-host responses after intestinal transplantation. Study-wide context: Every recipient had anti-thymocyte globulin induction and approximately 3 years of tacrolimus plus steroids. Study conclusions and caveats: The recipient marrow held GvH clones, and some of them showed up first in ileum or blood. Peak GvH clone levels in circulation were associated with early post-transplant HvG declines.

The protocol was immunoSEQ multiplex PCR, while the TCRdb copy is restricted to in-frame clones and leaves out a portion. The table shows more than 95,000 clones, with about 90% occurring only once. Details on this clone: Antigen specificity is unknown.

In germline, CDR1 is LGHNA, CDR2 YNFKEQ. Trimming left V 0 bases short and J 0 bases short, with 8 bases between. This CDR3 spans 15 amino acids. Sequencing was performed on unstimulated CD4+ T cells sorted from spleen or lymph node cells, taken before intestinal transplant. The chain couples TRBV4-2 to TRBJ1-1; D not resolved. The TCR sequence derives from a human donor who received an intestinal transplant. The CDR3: CASSQDPIMNTEAFF. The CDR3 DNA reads TGTGCCAGCAGCCAAGACCCTATCATGAACACTGAAGCTTTCTTT.